The clone carrying this TCR beta chain was seen more than once but under ten times. The data stem from a study of response to subunit inactivated influenza vaccine. The length of the CDR3 is 13 residues. Trimming removed 3 bases at V and 6 bases at J, with 11 bases between. Germline-derived CDR1 and CDR2 are MDHEN and SYDVKM. TCRdb redid the calling of the RT-PCR reads with MiXCR, one entry per CDR3 protein. The profile covers roughly 500,000 distinct CDR3 sequences, with roughly a quarter appearing a single time and approximately 2.9% taken by the ten largest. The same data also contributed to another study, on T cells expressing NK-cell markers. This second study notes: What made the TCR beta cDNA was 5'RACE template switching with UMIs.

Source: CD4+ T cells sorted from PBMCs, taken 11 to 12 days after vaccination. The TCR originated in a man aged 45-65 years who received an inactivated influenza vaccine. The J gene is TRBJ1-1, the V gene TRBV28; D gene unclear. Here the CDR3 reads CASSLGKYAEAFF. CDR3 DNA: TGTGCCAGCAGTTTGGGGAAATACGCTGAAGCTTTCTTT.